Reported below is one T cell receptor beta chain. These data are taken from a study of blood T cell repertoires in COVID-19. Looking at the study overall: From the United States, Italy and Spain came samples of acute and convalescent COVID-19. PBMCs, B-cell-depleted T cells, or T cells were the source of the cDNA or gDNA that made up the material.

The ends lost 6 bases at V and 7 bases at J; junction bases unmatched: 7. Germline V lookup: CDR1 SEHNR, CDR2 FQNEAQ (reference sequence). The CDR3 totals 14 residues. Participants were aged roughly 18 to 100 years from about 25 US areas. This table comes from immunoSEQ multiplex PCR, and its TCRdb copy is limited to in-frame clones, with some not included. The data hold roughly 240,000 clones, with 80% to 90% observed a single time. This chain connects TRBV7-9 to TRBJ1-5; 9 bases match TRBD1. Sequenced: PBMCs or T cells enriched from blood (not recorded which). The sequence derives from a woman aged 25 to 45 with acute COVID-19. CDR3 sequence reads: CASSRTGVFQPQHF. DNA for the CDR3: TGTGCCAGCAGTCGGACAGGGGTATTCCAGCCCCAGCATTTT.